Below, 6 T cell receptor beta chains from the same sample are listed, as sequenced in a study of blood T cell repertoires in COVID-19 (dated by TCRdb to about 2020). The protocol used for the library was the immunoSEQ multiplex PCR assay. What TCRdb holds here is the immuneACCESS table cut down to in-frame rearrangements. Part of the clones is not present; checked against another copy, under half of the missing clones reflect an unresolved V gene, and the others are unexplained. The sample table lists nearly 350,000 clones, roughly 87% of them with a count of one. The ten largest clonotypes hold more than 0.9% of the sample. Sequenced: PBMCs or T cells enriched from blood (not recorded which). The receptors were sampled from a woman under 40 who had recovered from COVID-19.

This chain links TRBV27 with TRBJ1-2; D remains unclear. The CDR3 is 13 residues long. V was trimmed by 4 bases and J by 7 bases, leaving 13 bases between them. The V gene's germline CDR1 is MNHEY and CDR2 SMNVEV (reference sequence). CDR3 DNA sequence: TGTGCCAGCAGTTCGACCAGGTCAGCTGGCTACACCTTC. It yields the protein CASSSTRSAGYTF.

The table lists this clone with a count of one. The rearrangement joins TRBV10-1 to TRBJ1-2, with TRBD1 as a possible D gene (5 bases). The V and J ends lost 2 bases and 2 bases respectively, with 6 bases between them. This CDR3 has 13 residues. CDR1 WNHNN and CDR2 SYGVQD come from the germline V gene (reference sequence). The CDR3 DNA reads as TGCGCCAGCAGTGAGCGACAGAACTATGGCTACACCTTC. Translated, it gives CASSERQNYGYTF.

The chain has TRBV3-1 (or the pseudogene TRBV3-2) and TRBJ2-1; 11 positions agree with TRBD2. From germline, CDR1 is LGHDT and CDR2 YNNKEL (reference sequence). V gave up 3 bases and J gave up 3 bases; unmatched junction bases: 4. CDR3 length: 16 residues. Here the CDR3 reads CASSHRLAGNYNEQFF. CDR3 coding DNA: TGTGCCAGCAGCCACCGACTAGCGGGGAACTACAATGAGCAGTTCTTC.

CDR3 in DNA: TGCGCCAGCAGCTTGGAATCGACAGGCGCCCTTGCCGGCTACACCTTC. Its translation: CASSLESTGALAGYTF. The V call is TRBV5-1, the J call TRBJ1-2; perhaps TRBD1 as D (6 bases). Per the germline V gene, CDR1 is SGHRS and CDR2 is YFSETQ. The CDR3 covers 16 residues. The V end was cut by 0 bases, the J end by 8 bases, with 20 bases between.

The chain combines TRBV2 with TRBJ2-1, with 8 bases fitting TRBD2. The CDR3 sequence is 15 residues long. Losses at the gene ends were 5 bases for V and 7 bases for J; bases not matched to a gene: 10. The V gene's germline CDR1 is SNHLY and CDR2 FYNNEI. CDR3 amino acids: CASSPPGTRGNEQFF. The DNA of the CDR3 is TGTGCCAGCAGTCCACCCGGGACTAGGGGGAATGAGCAGTTCTTC. The full variable domain, completed using reference TRBV2 and TRBJ2-1, is EPEVTQTPSHQVTQMGQEVILRCVPISNHLYFYWYRQILGQKVEFLVSFYNNEISEKSEIFDDQFSVERPDGSNFTLKIRSTKLEDSAMYFCASSPPGTRGNEQFFGPGTRLTVL.

The chain employs TRBV2 and TRBJ1-2, with 7 positions matching TRBD1. Trimming removed 5 bases from V and 8 bases from J; junction bases left unmatched: 8. Germline loops: CDR1 SNHLY, CDR2 FYNNEI. The CDR3 runs 13 residues. The DNA of the CDR3 is TGTGCCAGCAGTCGACAGGGCTGGGAAGGCTACACCTTC. It specifies CASSRQGWEGYTF.